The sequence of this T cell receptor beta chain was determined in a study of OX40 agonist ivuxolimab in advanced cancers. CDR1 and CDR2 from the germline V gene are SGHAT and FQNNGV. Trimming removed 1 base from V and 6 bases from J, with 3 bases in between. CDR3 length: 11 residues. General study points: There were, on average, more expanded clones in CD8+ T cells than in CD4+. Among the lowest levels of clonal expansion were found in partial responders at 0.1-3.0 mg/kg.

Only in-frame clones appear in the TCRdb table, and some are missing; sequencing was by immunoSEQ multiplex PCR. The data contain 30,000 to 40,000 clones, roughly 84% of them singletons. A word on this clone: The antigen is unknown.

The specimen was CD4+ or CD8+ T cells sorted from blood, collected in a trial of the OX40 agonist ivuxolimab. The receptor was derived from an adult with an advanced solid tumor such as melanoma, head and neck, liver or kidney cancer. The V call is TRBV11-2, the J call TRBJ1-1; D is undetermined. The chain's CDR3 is CASSLVAEAFF. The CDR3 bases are TGTGCCAGCAGCTTAGTAGCTGAAGCTTTCTTT.